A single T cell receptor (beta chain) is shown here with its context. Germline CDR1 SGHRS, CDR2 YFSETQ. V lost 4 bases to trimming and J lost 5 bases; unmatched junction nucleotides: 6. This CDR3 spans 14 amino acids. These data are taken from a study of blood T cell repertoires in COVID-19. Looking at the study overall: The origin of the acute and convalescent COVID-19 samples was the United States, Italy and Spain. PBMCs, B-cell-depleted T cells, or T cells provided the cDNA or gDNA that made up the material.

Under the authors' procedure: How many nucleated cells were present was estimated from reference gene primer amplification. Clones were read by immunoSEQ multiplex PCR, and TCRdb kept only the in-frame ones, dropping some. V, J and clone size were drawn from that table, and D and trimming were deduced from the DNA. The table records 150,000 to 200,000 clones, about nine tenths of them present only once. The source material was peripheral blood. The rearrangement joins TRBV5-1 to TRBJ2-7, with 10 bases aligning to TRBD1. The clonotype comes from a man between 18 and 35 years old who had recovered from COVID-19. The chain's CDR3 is CASSTGGTGDEQYF. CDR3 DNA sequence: TGCGCCAGCAGCACTGGCGGGACAGGGGACGAGCAGTACTTC.